This T cell receptor (beta chain) was identified in a study of cytomegalovirus exposure and HLA in healthy donors. The PCR employed 60 Vbeta primers together with 13 Jbeta primers. Clones were read by immunoSEQ multiplex PCR, and TCRdb kept only the in-frame ones, dropping some. The table has roughly 120,000 clones, 70% to 80% seen once; the top ten hold around 1.6%. The study, taken as a whole, reports: Highly shared variants forming one cluster were likely a sequencing artifact.

Points on this clone: Its antigen is still unknown.

With 3 bases removed from V and 0 bases from J, the gap between germline ends came to 12 bases. The CDR3 covers 16 residues. The germline V gene has CDR1 MGHRA and CDR2 YSYEKL. Sequencing was performed on PBMCs. This TCR was recovered from a woman between 18 and 29 years old in good health and CMV-seronegative. The V gene is TRBV4-1, the J gene TRBJ2-1; D uncertain. The CDR3 DNA follows: TGCGCCAGCAGCCACAGTGTCAGGAACTCCTACAATGAGCAGTTCTTC. Amino acids: CASSHSVRNSYNEQFF.